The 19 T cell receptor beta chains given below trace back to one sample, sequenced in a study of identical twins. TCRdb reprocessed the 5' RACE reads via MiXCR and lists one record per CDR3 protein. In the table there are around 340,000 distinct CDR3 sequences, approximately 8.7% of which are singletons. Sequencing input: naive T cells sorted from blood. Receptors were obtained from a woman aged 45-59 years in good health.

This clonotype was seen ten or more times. The CDR3, as DNA: TGTGCCAGCAGCTCGATAACTGCTAACTATGGCTACACCTTC. Translating it yields CASSSITANYGYTF. The rearrangement uses TRBV7-9 and TRBJ1-2; D ambiguous. There are 14 residues in the CDR3. CDR1 SEHNR and CDR2 FQNEAQ come from the germline V gene (reference sequence). V gave up 4 bases and J gave up 0 bases, with 9 bases separating them.

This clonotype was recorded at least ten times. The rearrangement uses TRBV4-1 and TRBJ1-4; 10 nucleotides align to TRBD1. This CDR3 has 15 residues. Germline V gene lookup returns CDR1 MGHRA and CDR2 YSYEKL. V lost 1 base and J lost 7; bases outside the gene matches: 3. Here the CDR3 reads CASSQVRDRGEKLFF. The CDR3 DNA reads TGCGCCAGCAGCCAAGTACGGGACAGGGGTGAAAAACTGTTTTTT.

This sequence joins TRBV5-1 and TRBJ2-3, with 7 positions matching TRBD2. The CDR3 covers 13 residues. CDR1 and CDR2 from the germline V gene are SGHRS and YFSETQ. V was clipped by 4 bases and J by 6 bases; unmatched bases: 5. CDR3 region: CASSLAVRDTQYF. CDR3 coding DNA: TGCGCCAGCAGCCTAGCGGTCCGGGATACGCAGTATTTT.

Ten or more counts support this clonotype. The CDR3 DNA is TGCGCCAGCAGCCAACCCCCCCTCGACGAGCAGTACTTC. This codes for CASSQPPLDEQYF. The chain uses TRBV4-1 and TRBJ2-7; no firm D call. The CDR3 length is 13 residues. Trimming pared 2 bases from V and 5 bases from J, leaving 10 bases between. CDR1 MGHRA and CDR2 YSYEKL come from the germline V gene.

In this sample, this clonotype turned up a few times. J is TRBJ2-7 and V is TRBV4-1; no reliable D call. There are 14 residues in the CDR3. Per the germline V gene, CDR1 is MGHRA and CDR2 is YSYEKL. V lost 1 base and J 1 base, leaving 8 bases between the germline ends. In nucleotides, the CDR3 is TGCGCCAGCAGCCAAGCAAGGAGATCCTACGAGCAGTACTTC. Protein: CASSQARRSYEQYF.

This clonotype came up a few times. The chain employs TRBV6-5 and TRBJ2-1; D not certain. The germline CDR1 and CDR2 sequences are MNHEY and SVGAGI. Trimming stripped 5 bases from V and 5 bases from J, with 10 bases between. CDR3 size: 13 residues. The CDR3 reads CASSKSLHNEQFF. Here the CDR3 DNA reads TGTGCCAGCAGTAAGAGCCTGCACAATGAGCAGTTCTTC.

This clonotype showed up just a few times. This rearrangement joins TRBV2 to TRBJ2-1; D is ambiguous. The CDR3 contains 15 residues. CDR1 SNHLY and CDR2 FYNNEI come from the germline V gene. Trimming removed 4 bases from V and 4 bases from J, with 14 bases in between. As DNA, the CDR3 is TGTGCCAGCAGTGTAGGCCTACCAGGATACAATGAGCAGTTCTTC. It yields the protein CASSVGLPGYNEQFF.

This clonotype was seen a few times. The CDR3 loop is CASSDRSSGRVLRGYEQFF. For the CDR3, the DNA is TGTGCCAGCAGTGATCGGTCTAGCGGGAGGGTTCTCCGTGGGTATGAGCAGTTCTTC. The gene calls are TRBV6-1 and TRBJ2-1, with TRBD2 matching 12 bases. The CDR3 runs to 19 residues. J lost 8 bases, V lost 3 bases, and 17 bases had no gene match. The germline V gene has CDR1 MNHNS and CDR2 SASEGT.

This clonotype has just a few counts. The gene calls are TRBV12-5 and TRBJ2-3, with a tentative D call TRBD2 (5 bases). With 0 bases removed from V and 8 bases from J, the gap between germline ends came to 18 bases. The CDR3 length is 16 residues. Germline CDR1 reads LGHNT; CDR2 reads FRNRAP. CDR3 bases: TGTGCTAGTGGTTTGGTTCCGGGGATAAATTCGGGTACGCAGTATTTT. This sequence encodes CASGLVPGINSGTQYF.

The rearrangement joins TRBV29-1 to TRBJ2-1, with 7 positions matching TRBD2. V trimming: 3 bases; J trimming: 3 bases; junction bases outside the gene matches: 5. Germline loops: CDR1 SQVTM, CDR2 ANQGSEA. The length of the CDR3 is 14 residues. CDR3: CSVDNSGLYNEQFF. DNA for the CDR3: TGCAGCGTTGATAATAGCGGGCTCTACAATGAGCAGTTCTTC.

The CDR3 loop is CASSIAGTGFEKLFF. The CDR3 DNA reads as TGTGCCAGTAGTATAGCCGGGACAGGTTTTGAAAAACTGTTTTTT. The gene calls are TRBV19 and TRBJ1-4; 8 bases are a match to TRBD1. J was trimmed by 7 bases and V by 1 base; bases with no gene match: 5. Germline assignment: CDR1 LNHDA and CDR2 SQIVND (reference sequence). The CDR3 consists of 15 residues.

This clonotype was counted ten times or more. This CDR3 reads CAISQKDEQYF. The DNA of the CDR3 is TGTGCCATCAGTCAGAAAGACGAGCAGTACTTC. The chain employs TRBV10-3 and TRBJ2-7; D remains unclear. The CDR3 covers 11 residues. Germline V gene lookup returns CDR1 ENHRY and CDR2 SYGVKD. With 5 bases removed from V and 5 bases from J, the gap between germline ends came to 7 bases.

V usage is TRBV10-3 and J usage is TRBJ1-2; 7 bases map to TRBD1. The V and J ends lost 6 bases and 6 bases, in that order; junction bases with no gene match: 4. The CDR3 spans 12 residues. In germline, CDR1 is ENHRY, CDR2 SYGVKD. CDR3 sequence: CAISQGVDGYTF. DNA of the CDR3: TGTGCCATCAGCCAGGGGGTCGATGGCTACACCTTC.

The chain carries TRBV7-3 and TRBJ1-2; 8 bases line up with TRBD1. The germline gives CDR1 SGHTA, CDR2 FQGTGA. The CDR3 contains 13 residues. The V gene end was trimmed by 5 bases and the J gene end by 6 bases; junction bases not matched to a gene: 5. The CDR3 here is CASSPQTGDGYTF. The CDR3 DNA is TGTGCCAGCAGCCCCCAGACAGGGGATGGCTACACCTTC. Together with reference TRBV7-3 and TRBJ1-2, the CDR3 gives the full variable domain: GAGVSQTPSNKVTEKGKYVELRCDPISGHTALYWYRQSLGQGPEFLIYFQGTGAADDSGLPNDRFFAVRPEGSVSTLKIQRTERGDSAVYLCASSPQTGDGYTFGSGTRLTVV.

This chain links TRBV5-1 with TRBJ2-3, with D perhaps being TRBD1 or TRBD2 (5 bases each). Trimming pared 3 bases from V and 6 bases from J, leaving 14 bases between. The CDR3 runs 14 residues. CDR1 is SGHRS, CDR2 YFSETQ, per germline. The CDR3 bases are TGCGCCAGCAGCTGGTTGGGGGACGTCGATACGCAGTATTTT. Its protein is CASSWLGDVDTQYF. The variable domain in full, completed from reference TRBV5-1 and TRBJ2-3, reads KAGVTQTPRYLIKTRGQQVTLSCSPISGHRSVSWYQQTPGQGLQFLFEYFSETQRNKGNFPGRFSGRQFSNSRSEMNVSTLELGDSALYLCASSWLGDVDTQYFGPGTRLTVL.

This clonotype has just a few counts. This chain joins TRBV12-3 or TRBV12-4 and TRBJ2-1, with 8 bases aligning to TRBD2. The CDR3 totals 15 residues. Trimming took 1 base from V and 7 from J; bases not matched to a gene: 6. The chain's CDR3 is CASSLGGTRENEQFF. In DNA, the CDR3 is TGTGCCAGCAGTTTAGGGGGGACTAGAGAAAATGAGCAGTTCTTC.

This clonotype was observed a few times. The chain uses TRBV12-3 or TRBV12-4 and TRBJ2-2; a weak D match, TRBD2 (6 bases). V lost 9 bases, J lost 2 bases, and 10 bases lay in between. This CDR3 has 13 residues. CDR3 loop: CASGTSNTGELFF. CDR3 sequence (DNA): TGTGCCAGTGGGACTTCCAACACCGGGGAGCTGTTTTTT.

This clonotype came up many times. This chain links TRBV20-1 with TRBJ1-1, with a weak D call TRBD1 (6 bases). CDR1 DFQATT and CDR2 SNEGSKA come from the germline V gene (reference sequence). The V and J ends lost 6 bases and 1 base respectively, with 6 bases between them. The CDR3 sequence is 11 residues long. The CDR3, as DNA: TGCAGTGCAGGGGGGAACACTGAAGCTTTCTTT. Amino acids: CSAGGNTEAFF.

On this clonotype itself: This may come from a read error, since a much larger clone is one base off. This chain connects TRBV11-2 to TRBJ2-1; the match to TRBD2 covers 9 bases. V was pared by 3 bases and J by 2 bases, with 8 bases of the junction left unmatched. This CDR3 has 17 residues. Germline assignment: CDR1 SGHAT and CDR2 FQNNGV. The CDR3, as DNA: TGTGCCAGCAGCTTGGATGGCGTAGCGGGAGCCTACAATGAGCAGTTCTTC. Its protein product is CASSLDGVAGAYNEQFF.